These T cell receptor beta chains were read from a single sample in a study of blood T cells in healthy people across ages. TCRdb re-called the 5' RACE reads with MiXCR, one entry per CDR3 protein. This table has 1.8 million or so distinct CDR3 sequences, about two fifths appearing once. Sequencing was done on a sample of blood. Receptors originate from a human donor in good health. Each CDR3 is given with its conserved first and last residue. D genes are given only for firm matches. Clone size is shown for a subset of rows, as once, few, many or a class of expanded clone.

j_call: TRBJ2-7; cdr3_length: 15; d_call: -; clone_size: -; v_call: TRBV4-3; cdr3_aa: CASSQVDSNSYEQYF; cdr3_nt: TGCGCCAGCAGCCAAGTAGACAGCAACTCCTACGAGCAGTACTTC
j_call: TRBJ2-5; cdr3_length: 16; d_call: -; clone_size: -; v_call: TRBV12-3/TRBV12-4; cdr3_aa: CASSPRGALWQETQYF; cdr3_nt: TGTGCCAGCAGCCCCCGGGGAGCGTTGTGGCAAGAGACCCAGTACTTC
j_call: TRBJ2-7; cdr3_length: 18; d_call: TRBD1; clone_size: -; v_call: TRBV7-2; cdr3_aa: CASSLTGQVHWGSYEQYF; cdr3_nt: TGTGCCAGCAGCCTGACGGGACAGGTTCATTGGGGCTCCTACGAGCAGTACTTC
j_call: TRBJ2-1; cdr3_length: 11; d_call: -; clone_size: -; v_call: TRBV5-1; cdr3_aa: CASSYQYEQFF; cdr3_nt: TGCGCCAGCAGCTACCAATACGAGCAGTTCTTC
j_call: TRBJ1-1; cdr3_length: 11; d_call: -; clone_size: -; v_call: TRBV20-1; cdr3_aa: CSASVNTEAFF; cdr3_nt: TGCAGTGCTAGTGTAAACACTGAAGCTTTCTTT
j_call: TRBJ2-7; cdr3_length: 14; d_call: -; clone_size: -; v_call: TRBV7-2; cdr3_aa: CASSLAGNKGEQYF; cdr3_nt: TGTGCCAGCAGCTTAGCCGGGAATAAAGGCGAGCAGTACTTC
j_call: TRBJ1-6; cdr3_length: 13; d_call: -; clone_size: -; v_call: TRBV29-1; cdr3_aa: CSVRQFRDSPLHF; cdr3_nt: TGCAGCGTTCGACAGTTTAGGGATTCACCCCTCCACTTT
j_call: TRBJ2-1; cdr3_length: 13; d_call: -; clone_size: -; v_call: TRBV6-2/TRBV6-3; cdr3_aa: CASSYLDFNEQFF; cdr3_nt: TGTGCCAGCAGTTATTTGGACTTCAATGAGCAGTTCTTC
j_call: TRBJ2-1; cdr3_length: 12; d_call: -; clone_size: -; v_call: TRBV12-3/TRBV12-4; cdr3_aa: CASSDQGVKQFF; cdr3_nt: TGTGCCAGCAGTGACCAAGGTGTTAAGCAGTTCTTC
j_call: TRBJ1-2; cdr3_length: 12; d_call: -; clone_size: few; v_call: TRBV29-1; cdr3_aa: CSVEVWSYGYTF; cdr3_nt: TGCAGCGTTGAGGTTTGGAGCTATGGCTACACCTTC
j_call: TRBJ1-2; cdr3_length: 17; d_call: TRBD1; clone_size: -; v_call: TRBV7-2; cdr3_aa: CAGSRLQGVGVRYGYTF; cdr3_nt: TGTGCCGGCAGCCGTTTACAGGGGGTTGGGGTTCGGTATGGCTACACCTTC
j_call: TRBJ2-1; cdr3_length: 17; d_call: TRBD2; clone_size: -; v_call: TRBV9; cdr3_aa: CASSALGSGDFYNEQFF; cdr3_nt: TGTGCCAGCAGCGCCCTGGGTAGCGGGGATTTCTACAATGAGCAGTTCTTC
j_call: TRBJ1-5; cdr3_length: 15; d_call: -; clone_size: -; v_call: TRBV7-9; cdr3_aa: CASSSTGASNQPQHF; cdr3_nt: TGTGCCAGCAGCTCTACAGGAGCCTCGAATCAGCCCCAGCATTTT
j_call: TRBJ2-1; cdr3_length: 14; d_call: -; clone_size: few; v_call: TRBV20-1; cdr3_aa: CSARGIRHRNEQFF; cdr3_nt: TGCAGTGCTAGAGGGATTCGACATCGGAATGAGCAGTTCTTC
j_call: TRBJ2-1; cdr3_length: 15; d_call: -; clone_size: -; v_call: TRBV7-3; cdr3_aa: CASSHIRDGYNEQFF; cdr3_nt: TGTGCCAGCAGTCATATACGGGACGGGTACAATGAGCAGTTCTTC
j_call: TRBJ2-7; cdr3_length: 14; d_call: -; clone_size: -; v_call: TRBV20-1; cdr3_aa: CSAREDSFSYEQYF; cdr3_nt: TGCAGTGCTAGAGAGGACAGCTTCTCCTACGAGCAGTACTTC
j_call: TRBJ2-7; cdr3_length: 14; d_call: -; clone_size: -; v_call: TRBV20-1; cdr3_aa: CSARDRDITYEQYF; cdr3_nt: TGCAGTGCTAGAGATAGGGACATAACCTACGAGCAGTACTTC
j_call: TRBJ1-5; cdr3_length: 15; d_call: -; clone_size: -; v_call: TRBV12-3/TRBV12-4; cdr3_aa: CASSLAHGINQPQHF; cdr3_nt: TGTGCCAGCAGTTTAGCGCACGGAATCAATCAGCCCCAGCATTTT
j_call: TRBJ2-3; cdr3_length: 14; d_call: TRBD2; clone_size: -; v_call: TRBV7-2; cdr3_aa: CASSEMWRGETQYF; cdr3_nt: TGTGCCAGCAGCGAAATGTGGCGGGGGGAAACCCAGTATTTT
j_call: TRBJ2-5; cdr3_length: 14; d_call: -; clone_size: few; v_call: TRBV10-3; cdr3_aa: CAISPFSTGETQYF; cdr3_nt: TGTGCCATCAGTCCCTTTTCCACGGGAGAGACCCAGTACTTC
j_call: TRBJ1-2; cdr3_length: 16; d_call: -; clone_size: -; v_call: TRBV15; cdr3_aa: CATSSGYGRTPYGYTF; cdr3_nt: TGTGCCACCAGCAGTGGTTACGGACGGACGCCCTATGGCTACACCTTC
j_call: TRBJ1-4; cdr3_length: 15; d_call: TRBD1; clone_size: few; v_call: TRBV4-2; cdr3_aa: CASSQGRGPNEKLFF; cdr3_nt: TGTGCCAGCAGCCAAGGGAGGGGGCCAAATGAAAAACTGTTTTTT
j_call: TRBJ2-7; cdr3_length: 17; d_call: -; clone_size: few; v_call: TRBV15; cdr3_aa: CATSSLRGSGPSYEQYF; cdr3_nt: TGTGCCACCAGCAGCCTCCGAGGGAGCGGGCCTTCCTACGAGCAGTACTTC
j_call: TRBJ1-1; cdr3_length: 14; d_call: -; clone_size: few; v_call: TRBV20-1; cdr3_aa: CSARAPIGYTEAFF; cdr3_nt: TGCAGTGCTAGAGCCCCAATCGGTTACACTGAAGCTTTCTTT
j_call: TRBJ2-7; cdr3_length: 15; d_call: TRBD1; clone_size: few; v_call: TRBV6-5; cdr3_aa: CACSPDRDIAYEQYF; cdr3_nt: TGTGCCTGCAGTCCAGACAGGGACATAGCCTACGAGCAGTACTTC
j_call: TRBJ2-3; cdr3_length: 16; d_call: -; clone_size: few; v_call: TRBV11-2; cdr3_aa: CASRALKGPSTDTQYF; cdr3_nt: TGTGCCAGCAGGGCGTTGAAGGGGCCAAGCACAGATACGCAGTATTTT
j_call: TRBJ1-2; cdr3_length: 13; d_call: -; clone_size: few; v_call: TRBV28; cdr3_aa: CASSQPSGEGYTF; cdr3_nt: TGTGCCAGCAGCCAACCCTCAGGGGAAGGCTACACCTTC
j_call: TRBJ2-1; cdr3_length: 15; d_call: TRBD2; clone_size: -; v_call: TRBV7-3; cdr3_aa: CASSLTSGGVSEQFF; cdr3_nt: TGTGCCAGCAGCCTGACTAGCGGGGGGGTCAGTGAGCAGTTCTTC
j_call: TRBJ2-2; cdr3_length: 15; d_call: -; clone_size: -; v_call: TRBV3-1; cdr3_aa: CASRRVGISTGELFF; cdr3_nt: TGTGCCAGCCGGCGGGTAGGGATTAGCACCGGGGAGCTGTTTTTT
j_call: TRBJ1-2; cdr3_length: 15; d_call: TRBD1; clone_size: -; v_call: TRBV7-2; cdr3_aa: CASSLAVWTGRGYTF; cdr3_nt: TGTGCCAGCAGCTTAGCCGTTTGGACAGGGCGGGGCTACACCTTC
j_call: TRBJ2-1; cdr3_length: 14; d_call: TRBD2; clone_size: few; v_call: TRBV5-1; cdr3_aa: CASTPSGGYNEQFF; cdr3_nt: TGCGCCAGCACCCCTAGCGGGGGATACAATGAGCAGTTCTTC
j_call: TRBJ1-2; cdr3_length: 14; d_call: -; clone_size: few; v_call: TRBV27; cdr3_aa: CASRRGQVNYGYTF; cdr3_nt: TGTGCCAGCCGAAGGGGCCAGGTTAACTATGGCTACACCTTC
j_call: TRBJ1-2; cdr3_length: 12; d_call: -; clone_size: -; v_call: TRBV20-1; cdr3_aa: CSATGLSYGYTF; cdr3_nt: TGCAGTGCGACAGGCCTGTCCTATGGCTACACCTTC
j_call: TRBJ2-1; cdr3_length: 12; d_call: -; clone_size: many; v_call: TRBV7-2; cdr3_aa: CASRASYNEQFF; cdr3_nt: TGCGCCAGCAGAGCCTCCTACAATGAGCAGTTCTTC
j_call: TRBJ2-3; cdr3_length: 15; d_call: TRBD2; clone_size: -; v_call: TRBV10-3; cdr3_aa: CAIKETSGGPDTQYF; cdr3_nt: TGTGCCATCAAGGAGACTAGCGGGGGCCCGGATACGCAGTATTTT
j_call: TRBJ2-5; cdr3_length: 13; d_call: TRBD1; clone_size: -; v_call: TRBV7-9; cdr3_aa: CASRGQGEETQYF; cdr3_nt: TGTGCCAGCAGGGGACAGGGGGAAGAGACCCAGTACTTC
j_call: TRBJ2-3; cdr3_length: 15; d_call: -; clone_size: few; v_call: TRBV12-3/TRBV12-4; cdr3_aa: CASSPSGSRRDTQYF; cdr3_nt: TGTGCCAGCAGTCCCTCGGGGTCCCGCAGGGATACGCAGTATTTT
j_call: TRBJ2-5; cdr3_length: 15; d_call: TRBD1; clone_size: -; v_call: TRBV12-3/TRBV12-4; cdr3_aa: CASSSLTGLGETQYF; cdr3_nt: TGTGCCAGCAGTTCCCTGACAGGGTTGGGGGAGACCCAGTACTTC
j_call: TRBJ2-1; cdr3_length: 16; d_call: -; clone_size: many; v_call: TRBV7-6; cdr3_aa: CASSLRARGWNNEQFF; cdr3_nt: TGTGCCAGCAGCCTTAGGGCCAGGGGATGGAACAATGAGCAGTTCTTC
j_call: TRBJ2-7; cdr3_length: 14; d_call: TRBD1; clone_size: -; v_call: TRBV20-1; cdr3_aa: CSARDSRGRYEQYF; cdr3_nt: TGCAGTGCTAGAGACAGCAGGGGGAGATACGAGCAGTACTTC
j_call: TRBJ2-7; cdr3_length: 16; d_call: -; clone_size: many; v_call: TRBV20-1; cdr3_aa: CSARDPATGDSYEQYF; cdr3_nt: TGCAGTGCTAGAGATCCAGCGACAGGAGACTCCTACGAGCAGTACTTC
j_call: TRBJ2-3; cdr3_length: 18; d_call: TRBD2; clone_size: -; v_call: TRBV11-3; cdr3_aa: CASSLGSASGGPTDTQYF; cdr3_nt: TGTGCCAGCAGCTTAGGTTCGGCTAGCGGGGGGCCCACAGATACGCAGTATTTT
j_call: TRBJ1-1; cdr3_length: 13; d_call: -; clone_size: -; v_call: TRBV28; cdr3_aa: CASKGPWNTEAFF; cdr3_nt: TGTGCCAGCAAGGGACCCTGGAACACTGAAGCTTTCTTT
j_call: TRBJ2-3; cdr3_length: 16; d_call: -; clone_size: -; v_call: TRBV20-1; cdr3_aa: CSARDNEQDNTDTQYF; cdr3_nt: TGCAGTGCTAGAGATAATGAGCAAGACAACACAGATACGCAGTATTTT
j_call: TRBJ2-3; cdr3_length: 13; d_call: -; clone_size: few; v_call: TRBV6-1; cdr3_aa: CASSGQFTDTQYF; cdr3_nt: TGTGCCAGCAGTGGGCAATTCACAGATACGCAGTATTTT
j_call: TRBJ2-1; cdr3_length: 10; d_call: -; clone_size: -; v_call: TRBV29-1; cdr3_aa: CSGHLNEQFF; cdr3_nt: TGCAGCGGTCATTTGAATGAGCAGTTCTTC
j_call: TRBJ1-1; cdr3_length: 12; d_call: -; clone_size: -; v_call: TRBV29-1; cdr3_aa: CSVEVGNTEAFF; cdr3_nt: TGCAGCGTTGAAGTGGGGAACACTGAAGCTTTCTTT
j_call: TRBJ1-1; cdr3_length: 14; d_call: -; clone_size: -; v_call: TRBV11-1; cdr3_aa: CASSPMALNTEAFF; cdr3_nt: TGTGCCAGCAGCCCTATGGCCCTGAACACTGAAGCTTTCTTT
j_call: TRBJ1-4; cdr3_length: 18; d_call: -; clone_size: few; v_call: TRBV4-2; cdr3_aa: CASSQVDLKSTTNEKLFF; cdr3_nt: TGTGCCAGCAGCCAAGTCGATCTAAAATCTACAACTAATGAAAAACTGTTTTTT
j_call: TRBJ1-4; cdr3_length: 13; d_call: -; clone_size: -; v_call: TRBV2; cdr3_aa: CASTIRINEKLFF; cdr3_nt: TGTGCCAGCACAATTAGGATCAATGAAAAACTGTTTTTT
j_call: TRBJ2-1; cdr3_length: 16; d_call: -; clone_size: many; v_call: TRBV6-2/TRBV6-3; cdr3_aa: CASSYSTGGSYNEQFF; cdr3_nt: TGTGCCAGCAGTTACTCGACGGGCGGTTCCTACAATGAGCAGTTCTTC
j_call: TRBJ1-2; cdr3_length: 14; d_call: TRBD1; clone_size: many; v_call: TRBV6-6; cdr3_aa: CASTNRGRNYGYTF; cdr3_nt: TGTGCCAGCACTAACAGGGGACGTAACTATGGCTACACCTTC